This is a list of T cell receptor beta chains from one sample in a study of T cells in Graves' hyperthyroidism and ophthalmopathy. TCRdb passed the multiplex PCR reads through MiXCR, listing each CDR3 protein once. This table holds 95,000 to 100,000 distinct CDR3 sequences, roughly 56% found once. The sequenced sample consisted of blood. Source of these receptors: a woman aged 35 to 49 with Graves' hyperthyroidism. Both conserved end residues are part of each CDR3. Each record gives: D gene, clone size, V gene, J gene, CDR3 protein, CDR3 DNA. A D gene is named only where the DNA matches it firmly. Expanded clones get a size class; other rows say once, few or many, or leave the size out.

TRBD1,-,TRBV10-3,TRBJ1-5,CAISMKAGQGAINQPQHF,TGTGCCATCAGCATGAAGGCAGGACAGGGGGCTATCAATCAGCCCCAGCATTTT
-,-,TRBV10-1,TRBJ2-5,CASSGRGQYF,TGCGCCAGCAGTGGGAGGGGCCAGTACTTC
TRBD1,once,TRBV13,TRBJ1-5,CASSLGGAERTGSNQPQHF,TGTGCCAGCAGCTTAGGGGGGGCAGAACGGACAGGGAGCAATCAGCCCCAGCATTTT
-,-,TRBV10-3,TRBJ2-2,CAIGVGANTGELFF,TGTGCCATCGGAGTGGGGGCGAACACCGGGGAGCTGTTTTTT
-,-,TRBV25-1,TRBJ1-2,CASKDSGGTNYGYTF,TGTGCCAGCAAAGACAGCGGTGGGACCAACTATGGCTACACCTTC
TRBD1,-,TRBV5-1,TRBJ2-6,CASSGTGPSTYVLTF,TGCGCCAGCAGCGGGACAGGGCCATCGACCTACGTCCTGACTTTC
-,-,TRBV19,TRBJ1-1,CASHREYGTEAFF,TGTGCCAGCCACAGGGAGTACGGCACTGAAGCTTTCTTT
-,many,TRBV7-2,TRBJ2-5,CASSLDLGRSQETQYF,TGTGCCAGCAGCTTAGATCTAGGGCGGTCGCAAGAGACCCAGTACTTC
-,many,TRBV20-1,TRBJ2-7,CSASPLNALDEQYF,TGCAGTGCTAGCCCCCTTAACGCTTTAGACGAGCAGTACTTC
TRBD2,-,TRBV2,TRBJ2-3,CASSDRAGAGTDTQYF,TGTGCCAGCAGTGATCGAGCGGGAGCGGGCACAGATACGCAGTATTTT
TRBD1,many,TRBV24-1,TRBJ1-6,CATSETAGQGGNSPLHF,TGTGCCACCAGTGAGACAGCGGGACAGGGAGGGAATTCACCCCTCCACTTT
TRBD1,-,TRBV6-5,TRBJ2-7,CASSSGTAWEQYF,TGTGCCAGCAGTTCCGGGACAGCCTGGGAGCAGTACTTC
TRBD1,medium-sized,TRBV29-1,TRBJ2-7,CSGLGQAYEQYF,TGCAGCGGACTCGGACAGGCCTACGAGCAGTACTTC
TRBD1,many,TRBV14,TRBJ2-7,CASRDRGFNEQYF,TGTGCCAGCAGGGACAGGGGGTTCAACGAGCAGTACTTC